A single sample gave rise to the 4 T cell receptor beta chains below, sequenced in a study of T-cell memory formation after mild COVID-19. Using its own MiXCR run on the 5' RACE reads, TCRdb lists one record per CDR3 protein. The sample includes about 400,000 distinct CDR3 sequences, 20% to 30% of them seen just once. The sequencing input was PBMCs or a T cell subset sorted from them (not recorded which). The receptor set was obtained from an adult woman who had mild COVID-19 (a few samples of this study predate the infection). Cell type and time point are not known.

The chain uses TRBV21-1 and TRBJ2-1. TRBV21-1 is termed a pseudogene. The CDR3 consists of 10 residues. This CDR3 is CASSPKGQFF. The CDR3 region has the DNA TGTGCCAGCAGCCCTAAGGGGCAGTTCTTC.

The chain is built from TRBV3-2 and TRBJ2-7; no DNA check was done on the table's D call, TRBD2. TRBV3-2 constitutes a pseudogene. CDR3 length equals 16 residues. The CDR3 reads CASSLGTPRAPYEQYF. CDR3 sequence (DNA): TGTGCCAGCAGCCTCGGGACTCCCCGAGCGCCCTACGAGCAGTACTTC.

The V call is TRBV6-6, the J call TRBJ1-2; D is possibly TRBD1 (5 bases). With 0 bases removed from V and 4 bases from J, the gap between germline ends came to 15 bases. CDR3 length equals 16 residues. CDR1 is MNHNY and CDR2 is SVGAGI in the germline V gene (reference sequence). Here the CDR3 DNA reads TGTGCCAGCAGTTACTCCGGTGCAGGGAAAAGCTATGGCTACACCTTC. This translates into CASSYSGAGKSYGYTF.

This sequence joins TRBV7-6 and TRBJ2-1; D possibly corresponds to TRBD1 (6 bases). Per germline, CDR1 SGHVS and CDR2 FNYEAQ. Trimming removed 5 bases at V and 8 bases at J, with 10 bases between. The CDR3 totals 12 residues. The CDR3 sequence is CASSTTGHEQFF. In DNA form, the CDR3 reads TGTGCCAGCAGCACCACAGGGCATGAGCAGTTCTTC. Drawing the rest from reference TRBV7-6 and TRBJ2-1, the complete variable domain is GAGVSQSPRYKVTKRGQDVALRCDPISGHVSLYWYRQALGQGPEFLTYFNYEAQQDKSGLPNDRFSAERPEGSISTLTIQRTEQRDSAMYRCASSTTGHEQFFGPGTRLTVL.